Shown below are 13 T cell receptor beta chains from a single sample sequenced in a study of T-cell reconstitution after alpha-beta-depleted transplantation in children. Unique molecular identifiers tagged the TCRbeta library. TCRdb reprocessed the PCR reads with MiXCR, giving one entry per CDR3 protein. This table holds approximately 1,000,000 distinct CDR3 sequences, roughly 29% found once. The sample in question was PBMCs, mostly from graft donor cells, obtained 360 days after TCRalphabeta/CD19-depleted stem cell transplant. All receptors come from a boy less than two years old who had a stem cell transplant for SCID, so the T cells may come from the graft donor.

This clonotype was picked up a small number of times. The chain couples TRBV2 to TRBJ1-1, with D uncertain. V shed 6 bases and J shed 1 base, with 9 bases lying between them. The CDR3 is 13 amino acids. Germline CDR1 SNHLY, CDR2 FYNNEI. The chain's CDR3 is CASRVQWNTEAFF. DNA for the CDR3: TGTGCCAGCAGAGTTCAGTGGAACACTGAAGCTTTCTTT.

This clonotype was observed a handful of times. The chain joins TRBV12-3 or TRBV12-4 to TRBJ1-6, with TRBD1 as a possible D gene (5 bases). The CDR3 is 17 residues long. Trimming pared 2 bases from V and 6 bases from J, leaving 17 bases between. Written as DNA, the CDR3 is TGTGCCAGCAGTTTACTCGGGGGGGGTGGGGTTAATTCACCCCTCCACTTT. As protein: CASSLLGGGGVNSPLHF.

CDR3 protein: CSARTREKLFF. CDR3 in DNA: TGCAGTGCTAGAACGCGTGAAAAACTGTTTTTT. This chain connects TRBV20-1 to TRBJ1-4; D is unclear. Germline CDR1 DFQATT, CDR2 SNEGSKA (reference sequence). The length of the CDR3 is 11 residues. V dropped 2 bases and J dropped 7 bases, with 5 bases sitting between them.

The CDR3 sequence: CASSLGAPYGYTF. CDR3 nucleotides: TGTGCCAGCAGTTTAGGAGCCCCCTATGGCTACACCTTC. This sequence joins TRBV12-3 or TRBV12-4 and TRBJ1-2; D call uncertain. V was pared by 1 base and J by 4 bases, with 7 bases between. The CDR3 covers 13 residues.

The CDR3 protein is CASSLAVRADTQYF. CDR3 nucleotides: TGTGCCAGCAGCTTAGCTGTAAGGGCAGATACGCAGTATTTT. The V call is TRBV7-6, the J call TRBJ2-3, with D unresolved. The germline V gene has CDR1 SGHVS and CDR2 FNYEAQ. Trimming stripped 0 bases from V and 4 bases from J, with 8 bases between. The length of the CDR3 is 14 residues.

J is TRBJ1-1 and V is TRBV5-1; unclear D gene. This CDR3 region has 14 residues. The germline gives CDR1 SGHRS, CDR2 YFSETQ. Trimming shortened V by 4 bases and J by 6 bases, and 16 bases separated the two germline ends. The CDR3 here is CASSRTTLLAEAFF. The CDR3 DNA reads as TGCGCCAGCAGCCGCACTACCCTGCTAGCTGAAGCTTTCTTT.

This clonotype was counted only a few times. V and J are TRBV7-3 and TRBJ1-1, with D unclear. This CDR3 has 13 residues. Germline V CDR1 and CDR2: SGHTA, FQGTGA. The ends were cut back, 4 bases at V and 1 base at J, with 7 bases in the middle. In DNA form, the CDR3 reads TGTGCCAGCAGCTCAAATGCGAACACTGAAGCTTTCTTT. Protein sequence: CASSSNANTEAFF.

This clonotype showed up just a few times. The V call is TRBV29-1, the J call TRBJ1-1, with TRBD1 identical over 11 bases. V lost 0 bases, J lost 8 bases, and 17 bases stayed unmatched. CDR3 length equals 18 residues. CDR1 and CDR2 from the germline V gene are SQVTM and ANQGSEA. The CDR3 nucleotides are TGCAGCGTTGAAGACCCGCCACCCGGACAGGGGGCGGTTTCGGAAGCTTTCTTT. Translating it yields CSVEDPPPGQGAVSEAFF.

In its sample, this clonotype was seen a few times. This chain joins TRBV5-1 and TRBJ1-3; D call uncertain. The CDR3 contains 14 residues. Germline lookup yields CDR1 SGHRS and CDR2 YFSETQ. V lost 4 bases to trimming and J lost 1 base, with 9 bases between them. The CDR3 sequence is CASSPVLSGNTIYF. Here the CDR3 DNA reads TGCGCCAGCAGCCCGGTCCTATCTGGAAACACCATATATTTT.

This sequence joins TRBV20-1 and TRBJ1-2; no definite D call. V was clipped by 6 bases and J by 4 bases, with 15 bases between them. The CDR3 length is 13 residues. Germline assignment: CDR1 DFQATT and CDR2 SNEGSKA (reference sequence). In DNA form, the CDR3 reads TGCAGTGCCACTCCGGATATCCTCTATGGCTACACCTTC. Amino acids: CSATPDILYGYTF.

This clonotype was recorded a few times. This sequence joins TRBV2 and TRBJ2-1, with TRBD2 as a possible D gene (6 bases). The CDR3 length is 15 residues. V dropped 7 bases and J dropped 0 bases, with 13 bases sitting between them. Germline-derived CDR1 and CDR2 are SNHLY and FYNNEI. Here the CDR3 DNA reads TGTGCCAGCACCGGGGCGGGGATCTCCTACAATGAGCAGTTCTTC. Its protein is CASTGAGISYNEQFF. Complete variable domain (other parts from reference TRBV2 and TRBJ2-1): EPEVTQTPSHQVTQMGQEVILRCVPISNHLYFYWYRQILGQKVEFLVSFYNNEISEKSEIFDDQFSVERPDGSNFTLKIRSTKLEDSAMYFCASTGAGISYNEQFFGPGTRLTVL.

The chain combines TRBV4-3 with TRBJ2-7; weak D call: TRBD2 (5 bases). V lost 0 bases to trimming and J lost 2 bases, with 11 bases between them. CDR3 length equals 15 residues. Per the germline V gene, CDR1 is LGHNA and CDR2 is YSLEER. This CDR3 is CASSQDRGLAYEQYF. CDR3 in DNA: TGCGCCAGCAGCCAAGATCGGGGTCTAGCCTACGAGCAGTACTTC.

This clonotype was counted only a few times. The rearrangement joins TRBV29-1 to TRBJ2-7; no reliable D call. Germline CDR1 and CDR2: SQVTM and ANQGSEA. The CDR3 runs to 14 residues. The ends were cut back, 4 bases at V and 1 base at J, with 14 bases in the middle. The CDR3 reads CSVGGRFASYEQYF. The CDR3 DNA reads as TGCAGCGTTGGAGGACGTTTCGCTTCCTACGAGCAGTACTTC.